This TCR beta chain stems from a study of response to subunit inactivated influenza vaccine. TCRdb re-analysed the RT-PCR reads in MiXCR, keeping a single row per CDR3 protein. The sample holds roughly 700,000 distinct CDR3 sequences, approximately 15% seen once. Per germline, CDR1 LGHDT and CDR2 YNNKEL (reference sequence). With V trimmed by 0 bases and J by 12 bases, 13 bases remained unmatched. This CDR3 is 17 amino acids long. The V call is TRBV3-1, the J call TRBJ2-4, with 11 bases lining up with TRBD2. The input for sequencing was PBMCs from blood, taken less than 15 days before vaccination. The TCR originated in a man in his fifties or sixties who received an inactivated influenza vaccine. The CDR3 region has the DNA TGTGCCAGCAGCCAAGATTTTTATCCTAGCGGGAGGCCTGCTCAGTACTTC. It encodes CASSQDFYPSGRPAQYF.